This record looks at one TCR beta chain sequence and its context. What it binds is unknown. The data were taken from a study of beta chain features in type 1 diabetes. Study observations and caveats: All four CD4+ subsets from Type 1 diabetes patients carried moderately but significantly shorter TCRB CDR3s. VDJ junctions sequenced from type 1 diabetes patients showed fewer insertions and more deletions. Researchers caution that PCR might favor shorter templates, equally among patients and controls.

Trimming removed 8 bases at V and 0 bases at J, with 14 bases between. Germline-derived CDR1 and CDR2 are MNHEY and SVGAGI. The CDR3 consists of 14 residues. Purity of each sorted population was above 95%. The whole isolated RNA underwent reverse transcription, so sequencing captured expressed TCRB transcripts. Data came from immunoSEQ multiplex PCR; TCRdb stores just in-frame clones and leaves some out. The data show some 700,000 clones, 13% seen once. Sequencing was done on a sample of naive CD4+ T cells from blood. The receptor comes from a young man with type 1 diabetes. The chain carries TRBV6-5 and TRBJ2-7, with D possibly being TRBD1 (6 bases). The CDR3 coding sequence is TGTGCCAGCGGGCAGACGGACAGCTCCTACGAGCAGTACTTC. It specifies CASGQTDSSYEQYF.